A single sample is the source of the 2 T cell receptor beta chains below, sequenced in a study of OX40 agonist ivuxolimab in advanced cancers. Data came from immunoSEQ multiplex PCR; TCRdb stores just in-frame clones and leaves some out. The sample shows about 28,000 clones, more than 75% of them seen only once. Sequenced here: CD4+ or CD8+ T cells sorted from blood, sampled in a trial of the OX40 agonist ivuxolimab. The receptors were gathered from an adult with an advanced solid tumor such as melanoma, head and neck, liver or kidney cancer.

The V and J genes are TRBV5-5 and TRBJ2-2; 8 bases line up with TRBD2. The V gene's germline CDR1 is SGHKS and CDR2 YYEKEE (reference sequence). This CDR3 has 15 residues. V was clipped by 5 bases and J by 6 bases; unmatched bases: 9. This CDR3 reads CASRERGGGPGELFF. For the CDR3, the DNA is TGTGCCAGCAGAGAAAGGGGCGGGGGGCCCGGGGAGCTGTTTTTT. Based on the CDR3 plus reference TRBV5-5 and TRBJ2-2, the full variable domain is DAGVTQSPTHLIKTRGQQVTLRCSPISGHKSVSWYQQVLGQGPQFIFQYYEKEERGRGNFPDRFSARQFPNYSSELNVNALLLGDSALYLCASRERGGGPGELFFGEGSRLTVL.

V and J are TRBV4-1 and TRBJ2-1, with 13 bases identical to TRBD2. Germline assignment: CDR1 MGHRA and CDR2 YSYEKL. The J segment lost 8 bases and the V segment lost 1 base, leaving 2 bases of the junction unmatched. The CDR3 extends over 15 amino acids. The CDR3 nucleotides read TGCGCCAGCAGCCAAGCCGGGACTAGCGGGGATGAGCAGTTCTTC. It specifies CASSQAGTSGDEQFF.